One sample yielded the 8 T cell receptor beta chains listed below, sequenced in a study of blood T cell repertoires in COVID-19. Clones were read by immunoSEQ multiplex PCR, and TCRdb kept only the in-frame ones, dropping some. This table has about 100,000 clones, more than 80% appearing once. Specimen: peripheral blood. Source of these receptors: a man aged 55 to 69 with acute or convalescent COVID-19.

This clone was detected a few times. The chain uses TRBV19 and TRBJ1-1, with a possible D match to TRBD1 (5 bases). Germline V lookup: CDR1 LNHDA, CDR2 SQIVND (reference sequence). This CDR3 is built from 14 residues. V lost 7 bases, J lost 1 base, and 13 bases lay in between. CDR3 sequence reads: CASIRGGANTEAFF. CDR3 DNA: TGTGCCAGTATAAGGGGAGGCGCGAACACTGAAGCTTTCTTT.

The rearrangement joins TRBV10-3 to TRBJ2-2; 8 positions agree with TRBD2. The trim removed 2 bases at V and 5 bases at J, leaving 4 bases unmatched. The length of the CDR3 is 15 residues. Germline lookup yields CDR1 ENHRY and CDR2 SYGVKD. The CDR3 region has the DNA TGTGCCATCAGTGAGGTTGCGGGAGGTACCGGGGAGCTGTTTTTT. Its translation: CAISEVAGGTGELFF.

J is TRBJ2-5 and V is TRBV24-1; 8 bases are a match to TRBD2. CDR1 and CDR2 (germline): KGHDR, SFDVKD. V was pared by 6 bases and J by 1 base, with 9 bases of the junction left unmatched. The CDR3 loop spans 16 amino acids. The CDR3 coding sequence is TGTGCCACCAGTTACGGGGGGGAGGGACCCCAAGAGACCCAGTACTTC. Translated, it gives CATSYGGEGPQETQYF.

The rearrangement uses TRBV18 and TRBJ2-2; D not resolved. The CDR3 consists of 14 residues. V was cut by 7 bases and J by 0 bases, with 9 bases left in between. CDR1 is KGHSH and CDR2 is LQKENI in the germline V gene. CDR3 nucleotides: TGTGCCAGCTGGAAGACACCGAACACCGGGGAGCTGTTTTTT. Translating gives CASWKTPNTGELFF.

This rearrangement joins TRBV16 to TRBJ1-5; D gene uncertain. Germline V gives CDR1 KGHSY, CDR2 FQNENV. The CDR3 consists of 15 residues. V gave up 1 base and J gave up 5 bases, with 12 bases separating them. The DNA of the CDR3 is TGTGCCAGCAGCCAATTGGCGGGGTCGGATCAGCCCCAGCATTTT. Its translation is CASSQLAGSDQPQHF.

The V call is TRBV6-1, the J call TRBJ1-6; TRBD1 agrees at 7 bases. CDR1 and CDR2 (germline): MNHNS, SASEGT. V lost 1 base to trimming and J lost 10 bases; unmatched junction nucleotides: 4. This CDR3 contains 14 residues. The CDR3, as DNA: TGTGCCAGCAGTGAAGGACAGGGTCGGTCACCCCTCCACTTT. It yields the protein CASSEGQGRSPLHF.

V and J are TRBV12-5 and TRBJ2-5; TRBD1 might be the D (8 bases). The germline V gene encodes CDR1 LGHNT and CDR2 FRNRAP. The CDR3 has 16 residues. The ends were cut back, 4 bases at V and 4 bases at J, with 19 bases in the middle. For the CDR3, the DNA is TGTGCTAGTGGTTCCCGGTACAGGGGGGGGCCAGAGACCCAGTACTTC. Its translation: CASGSRYRGGPETQYF.

This clone was counted only a few times. V and J are TRBV28 and TRBJ2-7; D is perhaps TRBD2 (6 bases). The CDR3 is made up of 14 amino acids. Trimming took off 2 bases at V and 5 bases at J, with 13 bases between the two ends. Germline V gene lookup returns CDR1 MDHEN and CDR2 SYDVKM. The CDR3 DNA reads TGTGCCAGCAGTTTAGGGGGGATGGGACACGAGCAGTACTTC. Protein product: CASSLGGMGHEQYF.